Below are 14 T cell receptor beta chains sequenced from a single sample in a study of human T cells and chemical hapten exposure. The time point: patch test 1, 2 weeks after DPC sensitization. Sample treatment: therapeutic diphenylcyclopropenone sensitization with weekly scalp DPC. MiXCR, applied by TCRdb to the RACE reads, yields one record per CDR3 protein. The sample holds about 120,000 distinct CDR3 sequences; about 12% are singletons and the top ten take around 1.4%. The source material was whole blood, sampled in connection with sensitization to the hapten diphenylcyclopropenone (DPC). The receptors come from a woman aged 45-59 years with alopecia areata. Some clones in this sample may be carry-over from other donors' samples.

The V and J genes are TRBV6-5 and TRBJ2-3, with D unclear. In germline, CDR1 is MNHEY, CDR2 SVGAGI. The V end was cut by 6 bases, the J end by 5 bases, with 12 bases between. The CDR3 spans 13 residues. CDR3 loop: CASSPDQRDTQYF. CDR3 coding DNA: TGTGCCAGCAGCCCCGACCAACGAGATACGCAGTATTTT.

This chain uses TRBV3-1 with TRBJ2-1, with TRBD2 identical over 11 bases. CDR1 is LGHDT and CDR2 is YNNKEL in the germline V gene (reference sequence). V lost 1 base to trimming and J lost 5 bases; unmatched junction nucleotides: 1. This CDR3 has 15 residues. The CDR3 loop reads CASSQGLAGNNEQFF. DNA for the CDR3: TGTGCCAGCAGCCAAGGACTAGCGGGAAACAATGAGCAGTTCTTC.

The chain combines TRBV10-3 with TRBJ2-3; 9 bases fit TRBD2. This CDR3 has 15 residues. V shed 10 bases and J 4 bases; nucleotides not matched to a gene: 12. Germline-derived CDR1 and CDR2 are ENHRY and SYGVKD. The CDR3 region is CATRWGSGGPDTQYF. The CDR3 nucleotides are TGTGCCACCCGGTGGGGTAGCGGGGGACCAGATACGCAGTATTTT.

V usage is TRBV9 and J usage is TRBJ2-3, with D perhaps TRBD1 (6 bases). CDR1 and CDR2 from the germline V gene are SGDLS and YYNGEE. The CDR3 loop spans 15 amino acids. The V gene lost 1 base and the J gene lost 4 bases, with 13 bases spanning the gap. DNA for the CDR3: TGTGCCAGCAGCGTAATTCGTGGGGGCTCAGATACGCAGTATTTT. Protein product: CASSVIRGGSDTQYF. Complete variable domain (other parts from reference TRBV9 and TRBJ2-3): DSGVTQTPKHLITATGQRVTLRCSPRSGDLSVYWYQQSLDQGLQFLIQYYNGEERAKGNILERFSAQQFPDLHSELNLSSLELGDSALYFCASSVIRGGSDTQYFGPGTRLTVL.

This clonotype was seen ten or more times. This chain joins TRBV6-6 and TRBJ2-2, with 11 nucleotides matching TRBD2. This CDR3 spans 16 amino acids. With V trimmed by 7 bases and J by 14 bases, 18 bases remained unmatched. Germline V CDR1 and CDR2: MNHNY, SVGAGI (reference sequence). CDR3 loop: CASIDRTSGPTRQLFF. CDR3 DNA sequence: TGTGCCAGCATCGACAGGACTAGCGGGCCCACCCGGCAACTGTTTTTT.

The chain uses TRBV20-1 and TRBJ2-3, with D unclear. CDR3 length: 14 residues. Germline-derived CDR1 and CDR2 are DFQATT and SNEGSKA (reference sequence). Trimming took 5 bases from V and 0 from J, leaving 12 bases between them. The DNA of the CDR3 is TGCAGTGCTCCGGACCGGCCTAGCACAGATACGCAGTATTTT. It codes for CSAPDRPSTDTQYF.

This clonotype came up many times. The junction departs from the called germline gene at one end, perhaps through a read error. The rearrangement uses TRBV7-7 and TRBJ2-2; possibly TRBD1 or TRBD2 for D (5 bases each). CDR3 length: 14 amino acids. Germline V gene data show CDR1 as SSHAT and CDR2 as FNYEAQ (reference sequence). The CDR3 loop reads CASTSGTAPGELFF. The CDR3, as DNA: TGTGCTAGCACCTCGGGGACGGCACCCGGGGAGCTGTTTTTT.

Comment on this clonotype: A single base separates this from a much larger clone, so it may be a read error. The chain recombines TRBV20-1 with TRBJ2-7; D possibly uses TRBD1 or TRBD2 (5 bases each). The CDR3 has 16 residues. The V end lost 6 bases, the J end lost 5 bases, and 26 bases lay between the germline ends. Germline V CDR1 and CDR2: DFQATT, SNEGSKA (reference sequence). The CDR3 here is CSAPGLRLNFGNEQYF. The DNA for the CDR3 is TGCAGTGCCCCGGGGCTACGACTTAACTTCGGGAACGAGCAGTACTTC.

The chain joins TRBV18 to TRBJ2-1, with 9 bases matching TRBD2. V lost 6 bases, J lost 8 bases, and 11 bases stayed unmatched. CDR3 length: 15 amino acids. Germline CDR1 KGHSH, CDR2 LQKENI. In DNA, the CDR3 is TGTGCCAGCTCCCTGCGTAGCGGGAGTATGGATGAGCAGTTCTTC. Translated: CASSLRSGSMDEQFF.

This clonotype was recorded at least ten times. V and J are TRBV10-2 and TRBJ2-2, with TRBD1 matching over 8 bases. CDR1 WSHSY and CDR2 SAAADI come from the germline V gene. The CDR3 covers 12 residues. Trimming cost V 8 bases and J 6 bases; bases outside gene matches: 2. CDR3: CASGRGPGELFF. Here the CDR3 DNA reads TGCGCCAGCGGCAGGGGGCCCGGGGAGCTGTTTTTT.

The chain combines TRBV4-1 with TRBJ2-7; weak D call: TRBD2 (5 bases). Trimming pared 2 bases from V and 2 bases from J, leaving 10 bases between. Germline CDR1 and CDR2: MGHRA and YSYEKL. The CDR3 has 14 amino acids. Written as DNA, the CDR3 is TGCGCCAGCAGCCAACCCCGGGGAACCTACGAGCAGTACTTC. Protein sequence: CASSQPRGTYEQYF.

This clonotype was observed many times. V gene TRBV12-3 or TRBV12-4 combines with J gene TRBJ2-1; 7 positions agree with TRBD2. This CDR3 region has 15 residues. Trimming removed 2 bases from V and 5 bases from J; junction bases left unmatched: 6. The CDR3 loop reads CASSLNLGRNNEQFF. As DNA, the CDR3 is TGTGCCAGCAGTTTAAATCTCGGGAGGAACAATGAGCAGTTCTTC.

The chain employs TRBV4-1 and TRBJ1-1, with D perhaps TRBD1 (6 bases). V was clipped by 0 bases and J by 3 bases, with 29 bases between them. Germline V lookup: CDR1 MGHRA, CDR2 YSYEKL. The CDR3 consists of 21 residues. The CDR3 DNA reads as TGCGCCAGCAGCCAAGATTTCCCGATCGGTTGGGACACAGGTTATTACACTGAAGCTTTCTTT. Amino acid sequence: CASSQDFPIGWDTGYYTEAFF.

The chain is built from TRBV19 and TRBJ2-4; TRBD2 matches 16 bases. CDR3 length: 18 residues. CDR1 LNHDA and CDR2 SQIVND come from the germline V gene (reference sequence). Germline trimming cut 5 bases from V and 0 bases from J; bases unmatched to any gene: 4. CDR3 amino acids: CASSPGTSGRGAKNIQYF. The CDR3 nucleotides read TGTGCCAGTAGTCCAGGGACTAGCGGGAGGGGAGCCAAAAACATTCAGTACTTC. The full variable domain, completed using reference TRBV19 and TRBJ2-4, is DGGITQSPKYLFRKEGQNVTLSCEQNLNHDAMYWYRQDPGQGLRLIYYSQIVNDFQKGDIAEGYSVSREKKESFPLTVTSAQKNPTAFYLCASSPGTSGRGAKNIQYFGAGTRLSVL.